A selection of T cell receptor beta chains follows, all from one sample in a study of cytomegalovirus exposure and HLA in healthy donors. The assay was immunoSEQ multiplex PCR, and TCRdb's table has in-frame clones only and misses some. The data contain about 220,000 clones, about 70% of them seen just once; the ten biggest clones take up 1.8%. The source material was PBMCs. The receptor set was obtained from a woman in her twenties or thirties in good health and CMV-seronegative. The CDR3 runs from the conserved cysteine through the conserved F or W. A D gene is named only where the DNA matches it firmly. Not all rows give a size; the values are once, few, many and, for expanded clones, a class.

d_gene	v_gene	j_gene	abundance	CDR3nt	CDR3aa
NA	TRBV4-1	TRBJ1-5	once	TGCGCCAGCAGCCAATTTTGGGGCGCGAGGCAGCCCCAGCATTTT	CASSQFWGARQPQHF
TRBD1	TRBV27	TRBJ2-7	few	TGTGCCAGCAGTCCCGGGACAGGCTTCTACGAGCAGTACTTC	CASSPGTGFYEQYF
NA	TRBV30	TRBJ2-1	NA	TGTGCCTGGGCCCAGGGGAATGAGCAGTTCTTC	CAWAQGNEQFF
NA	TRBV6-5	TRBJ1-1	once	TGTGCCAGCAGTTACGCCTATTTGAACACTGAAGCTTTCTTT	CASSYAYLNTEAFF
TRBD2	TRBV27	TRBJ2-7	NA	TGTGCCAGCAGTTTATCCCTAGCGGGGTCTAAGTCAACTCTCTACGAGCAGTACTTC	CASSLSLAGSKSTLYEQYF
NA	TRBV29-1	TRBJ1-1	NA	TGCAGCGGAGCAGGAAGAATGAACACTGAAGCTTTCTTT	CSGAGRMNTEAFF
TRBD2	TRBV6-1	TRBJ2-5	NA	TGTGCCAGCGCCGCTAGCGGGGAGACCCAGTACTTC	CASAASGETQYF
NA	TRBV9	TRBJ2-1	NA	TGTGCCAGCAGCGGCCTAAAAGACAGGAATGAGCAGTTCTTC	CASSGLKDRNEQFF
NA	TRBV29-1	TRBJ1-5	NA	TGCAGCGTTCAAGGAACACCGAATCAGCCCCAGCATTTT	CSVQGTPNQPQHF
TRBD1	TRBV7-9	TRBJ2-5	NA	TGTGCCAGCAGCACAGGGGGTTGGGAGACCCAGTACTTC	CASSTGGWETQYF
NA	TRBV10-3	TRBJ2-1	NA	TGTGCCATCAGTGACGGAGGGGTTGAGCAGTTCTTC	CAISDGGVEQFF
TRBD1	TRBV7-9	TRBJ1-2	NA	TGTGCCAGCAGCCTGGACTTGACAGGGGGCGGAAACTATGGCTACACCTTC	CASSLDLTGGGNYGYTF
NA	TRBV5-6	TRBJ2-1	NA	TGTGCCAGCAGCCTAACAGGGACCTTCAATGAGCAGTTCTTC	CASSLTGTFNEQFF
NA	TRBV19	TRBJ1-1	NA	TGTGCCAGTAGTATTAGAATCAGGGCCCAAGCTTTCTTT	CASSIRIRAQAFF
NA	TRBV30	TRBJ2-1	NA	TGTGCCTGGAGTGTCCCCCTGGGCACCGGGGGGTTCTTC	CAWSVPLGTGGFF
NA	TRBV5-4	TRBJ2-2	NA	TGTGCCAGCACCCTATTCGCGGAGAACGGGGAGCTGTTTTTT	CASTLFAENGELFF
NA	TRBV13	TRBJ2-1	NA	TGTGCCAGCAGCTTTAGCAACTCCTACAATGAGCAGTTCTTC	CASSFSNSYNEQFF
NA	TRBV7-8	TRBJ2-1	NA	TGTGCCAGCAGCTTAGCTAGCGGCTACTACAATGAGCAGTTCTTC	CASSLASGYYNEQFF
NA	TRBV30	TRBJ2-4	NA	TGTGCCTGGACTAATGGAGCCAAAAACATTCAGTACTTC	CAWTNGAKNIQYF
TRBD1	TRBV2	TRBJ2-7	NA	TGTGCCAGCAGTGAGGGCGGACAGGGATGGTACGAGCAGTACTTC	CASSEGGQGWYEQYF
TRBD2	TRBV30	TRBJ2-3	NA	TGTGCCTGGAGTGGGGGGTTAGCGGGAGCGCCCGGGGATGCGCAGTATTTT	CAWSGGLAGAPGDAQYF
NA	TRBV11-2	TRBJ2-7	NA	TGTGCCAGCAGCTTATTCGCAGCGGACTACGAGCAGTACTTC	CASSLFAADYEQYF
TRBD1	TRBV9	TRBJ2-7	NA	TGTGCCAGCAGCGCTGGGACAGGGGGGTACTACGAGCAGTACTTC	CASSAGTGGYYEQYF
NA	TRBV30	TRBJ2-2	few	TGTGCCTGGAGTGTCTCGACTGAGCTGTTTTTT	CAWSVSTELFF
TRBD1	TRBV6-6	TRBJ2-5	NA	TGTGCCAGCAGCCATGGGGTTCAGGGGGATGAGCAGTACTTC	CASSHGVQGDEQYF
NA	TRBV7-8	TRBJ2-3	NA	TGTGCCAGCAGCTTCCGGGACTGGCAAGATACGCAGTATTTT	CASSFRDWQDTQYF
NA	TRBV7-2	TRBJ1-1	NA	TGTGCCAGCAGCTTAGATGAGAGCACTGAAGCTTTCTTT	CASSLDESTEAFF